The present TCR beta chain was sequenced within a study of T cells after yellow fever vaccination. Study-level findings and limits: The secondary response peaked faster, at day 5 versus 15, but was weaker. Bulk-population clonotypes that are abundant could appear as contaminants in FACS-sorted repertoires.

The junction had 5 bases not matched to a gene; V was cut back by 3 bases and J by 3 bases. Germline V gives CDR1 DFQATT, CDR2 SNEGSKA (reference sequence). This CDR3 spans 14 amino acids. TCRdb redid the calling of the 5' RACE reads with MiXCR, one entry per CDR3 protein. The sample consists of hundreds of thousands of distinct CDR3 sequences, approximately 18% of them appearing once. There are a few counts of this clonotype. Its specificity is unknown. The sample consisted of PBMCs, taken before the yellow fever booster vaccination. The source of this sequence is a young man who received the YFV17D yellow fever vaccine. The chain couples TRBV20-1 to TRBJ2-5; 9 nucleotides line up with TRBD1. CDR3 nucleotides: TGCAGTGCTAGTAGCCGGACAGGGGAAGAGACCCAGTACTTC. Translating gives CSASSRTGEETQYF.